This T cell receptor (beta chain) appears in the sequencing data of a study of glioma-infiltrating T cells. The iRepertoire nested amplicon-rescue multiplex PCR amplified TCR alpha and beta CDR3s from RNA. TCRdb ran MiXCR on the multiplex PCR reads and lists one entry per CDR3 protein. The table records fewer than 500,000 distinct CDR3 sequences, 41% of them present only once. In germline, CDR1 is LNHNV, CDR2 YYDKDF (reference sequence). V shed 6 bases and J 7 bases; nucleotides not matched to a gene: 9. The CDR3 loop spans 14 amino acids. The chain joins TRBV15 to TRBJ1-2; 9 bases agree with TRBD1. Sequences were obtained from glioma tissue, nonneoplastic brain tissue, or PBMCs (not recorded which). This sequence was found in a human donor with low-grade glioma or glioblastoma, undergoing nonglioma brain surgery, or in good health (not recorded which). The CDR3: CATRPRQGGSGYTF. Written as DNA, the CDR3 is TGTGCCACCAGACCCCGACAGGGGGGGTCTGGCTACACCTTC.